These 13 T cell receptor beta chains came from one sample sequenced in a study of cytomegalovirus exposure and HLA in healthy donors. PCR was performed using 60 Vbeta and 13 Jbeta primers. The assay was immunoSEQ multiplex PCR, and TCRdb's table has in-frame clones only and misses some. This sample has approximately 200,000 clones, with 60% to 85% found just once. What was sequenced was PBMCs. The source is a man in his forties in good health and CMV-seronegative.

The CDR3, as DNA: TGTGCCAGCAGAAGAACTAAGAACACTGAAGCTTTCTTT. This codes for CASRRTKNTEAFF. The chain recombines TRBV6-6 with TRBJ1-1; D gene unclear. Germline CDR1 and CDR2: MNHNY and SVGAGI (reference sequence). Between the trimmed V and J ends, which lost 6 bases and 1 base, there was a span of 9 bases. There are 13 residues in the CDR3.

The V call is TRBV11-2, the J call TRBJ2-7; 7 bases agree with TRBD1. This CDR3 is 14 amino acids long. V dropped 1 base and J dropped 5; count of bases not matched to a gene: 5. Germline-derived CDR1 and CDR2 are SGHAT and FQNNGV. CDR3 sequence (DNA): TGTGCCAGCAGCTTAGGAGACAGGGTCAACGAGCAGTACTTC. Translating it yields CASSLGDRVNEQYF. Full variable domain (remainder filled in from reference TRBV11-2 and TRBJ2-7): EAGVAQSPRYKIIEKRQSVAFWCNPISGHATLYWYQQILGQGPKLLIQFQNNGVVDDSQLPKDRFSAERLKGVDSTLKIQPAKLEDSAVYLCASSLGDRVNEQYFGPGTRLTVT.

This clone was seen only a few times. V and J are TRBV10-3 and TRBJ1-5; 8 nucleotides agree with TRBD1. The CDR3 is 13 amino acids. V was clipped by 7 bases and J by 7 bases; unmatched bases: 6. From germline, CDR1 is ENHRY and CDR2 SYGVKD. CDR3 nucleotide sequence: TGTGCCATCAACAAGGGGACAGGCCAGCCCCAGCATTTT. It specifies CAINKGTGQPQHF.

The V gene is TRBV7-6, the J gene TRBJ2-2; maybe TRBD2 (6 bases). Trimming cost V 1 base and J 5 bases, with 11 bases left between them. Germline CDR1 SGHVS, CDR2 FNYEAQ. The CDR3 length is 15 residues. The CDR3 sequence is CASSLGGTETGELFF. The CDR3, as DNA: TGTGCCAGCAGCTTAGGCGGGACCGAGACCGGGGAGCTGTTTTTT.

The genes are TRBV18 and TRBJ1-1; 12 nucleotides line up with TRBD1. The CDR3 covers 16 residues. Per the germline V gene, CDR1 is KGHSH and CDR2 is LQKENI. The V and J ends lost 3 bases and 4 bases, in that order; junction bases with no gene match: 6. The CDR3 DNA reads TGTGCCAGCTCACCGGGACAGGGGGCGGTAGGCACTGAAGCTTTCTTT. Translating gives CASSPGQGAVGTEAFF.

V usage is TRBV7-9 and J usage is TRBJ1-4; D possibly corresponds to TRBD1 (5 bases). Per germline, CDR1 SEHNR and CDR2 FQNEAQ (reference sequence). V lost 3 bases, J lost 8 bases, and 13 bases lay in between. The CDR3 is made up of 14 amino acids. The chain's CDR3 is CASSFGGFGEKLFF. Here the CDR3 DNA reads TGTGCCAGCAGCTTCGGGGGGTTCGGGGAAAAACTGTTTTTT.

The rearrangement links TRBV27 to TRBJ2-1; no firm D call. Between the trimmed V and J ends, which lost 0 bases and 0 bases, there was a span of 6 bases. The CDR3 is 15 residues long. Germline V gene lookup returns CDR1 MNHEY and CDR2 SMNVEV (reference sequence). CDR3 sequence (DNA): TGTGCCAGCAGTTTATCGTGGAGCTCCTACAATGAGCAGTTCTTC. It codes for CASSLSWSSYNEQFF.

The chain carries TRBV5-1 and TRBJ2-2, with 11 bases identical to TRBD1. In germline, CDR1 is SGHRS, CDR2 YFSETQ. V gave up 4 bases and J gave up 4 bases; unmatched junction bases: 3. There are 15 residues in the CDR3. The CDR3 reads CASSGGQGVTGELFF. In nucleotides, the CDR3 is TGCGCCAGCAGCGGGGGACAGGGGGTCACCGGGGAGCTGTTTTTT. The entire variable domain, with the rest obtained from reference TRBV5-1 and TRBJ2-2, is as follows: KAGVTQTPRYLIKTRGQQVTLSCSPISGHRSVSWYQQTPGQGLQFLFEYFSETQRNKGNFPGRFSGRQFSNSRSEMNVSTLELGDSALYLCASSGGQGVTGELFFGEGSRLTVL.

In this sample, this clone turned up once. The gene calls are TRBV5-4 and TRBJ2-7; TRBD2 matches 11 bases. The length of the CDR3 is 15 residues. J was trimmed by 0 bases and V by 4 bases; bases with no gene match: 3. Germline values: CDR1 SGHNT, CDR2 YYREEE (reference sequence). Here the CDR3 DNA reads TGTGCCAGCAGCCGTAGCGGGAGGGCCTCCTACGAGCAGTACTTC. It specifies CASSRSGRASYEQYF.

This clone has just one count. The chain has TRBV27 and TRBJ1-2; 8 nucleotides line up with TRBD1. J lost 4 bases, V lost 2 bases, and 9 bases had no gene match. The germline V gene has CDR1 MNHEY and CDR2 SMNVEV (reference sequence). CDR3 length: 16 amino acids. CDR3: CASSLIPPGGGYGYTF. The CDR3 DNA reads TGTGCCAGCAGTTTAATTCCGCCAGGGGGCGGCTATGGCTACACCTTC.

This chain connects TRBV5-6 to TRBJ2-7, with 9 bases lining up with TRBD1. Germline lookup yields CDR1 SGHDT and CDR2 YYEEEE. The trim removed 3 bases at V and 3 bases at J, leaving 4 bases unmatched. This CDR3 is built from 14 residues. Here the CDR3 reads CASSYGQGIYEQYF. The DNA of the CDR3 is TGTGCCAGCAGCTATGGACAGGGGATCTACGAGCAGTACTTC. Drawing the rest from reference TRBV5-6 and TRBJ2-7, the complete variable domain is DAGVTQSPTHLIKTRGQQVTLRCSPKSGHDTVSWYQQALGQGPQFIFQYYEEEERQRGNFPDRFSGHQFPNYSSELNVNALLLGDSALYLCASSYGQGIYEQYFGPGTRLTVT.

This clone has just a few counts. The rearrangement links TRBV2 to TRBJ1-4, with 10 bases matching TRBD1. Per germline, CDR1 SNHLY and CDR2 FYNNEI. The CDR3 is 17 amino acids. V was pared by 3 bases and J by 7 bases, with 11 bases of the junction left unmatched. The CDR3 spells CASSDRDRGGKSEKLFF. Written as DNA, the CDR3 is TGTGCCAGCAGTGACAGGGACAGGGGAGGGAAGAGTGAAAAACTGTTTTTT.

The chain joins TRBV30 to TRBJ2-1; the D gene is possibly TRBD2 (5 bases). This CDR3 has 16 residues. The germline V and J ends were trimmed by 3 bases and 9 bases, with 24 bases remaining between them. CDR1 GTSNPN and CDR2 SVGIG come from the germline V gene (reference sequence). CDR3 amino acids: CAWSVPGVSWYGEQFF. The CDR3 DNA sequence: TGTGCCTGGAGCGTTCCCGGGGTATCCTGGTACGGTGAGCAGTTCTTC.